This is a list of T cell receptor beta chains from one sample in a study of molecular identifiers for immune sequencing clone quantification. TCRdb recomputed calls from the PCR reads with MiXCR, one row per CDR3 protein. Among about 320,000 distinct CDR3 sequences listed, 24% were seen once. Sequencing input: naive CD8+ T cells from blood, with Jurkat cell RNA spiked in. These receptors were collected from a human donor in good health. Some libraries in this study had Jurkat cell RNA spiked in. Both conserved end residues are part of each CDR3. Fields, in order: CDR3 protein, CDR3 DNA, clone size, V gene, J gene, D gene. The D gene is left open where the match is weak. Size tells how often a clone was seen (once, few, many) or the class of an expanded clone, and some rows leave it out.

CASSVGQEKPYF	TGTGCCAGCAGCGTAGGACAGGAAAAGCCGTACTTC	many	TRBV9	TRBJ2-5	.
CSARSGVYEQYF	TGCAGTGCTAGATCGGGGGTCTACGAGCAGTACTTC	many	TRBV20-1	TRBJ2-7	.
CASSMSSGGVQYF	TGTGCCAGTAGTATGTCTAGCGGGGGGGTTCAGTACTTC	few	TRBV19	TRBJ2-5	TRBD2
CASSSPENIQYF	TGTGCCAGCAGTTCCCCAGAAAACATTCAGTACTTC	many	TRBV7-9	TRBJ2-4	.
CASSLVSVGEQYF	TGTGCCAGCAGCTTAGTGTCAGTTGGTGAGCAGTACTTC	many	TRBV7-2	TRBJ2-7	.
CASSFSGSSNEQFF	TGTGCCAGCAGCTTTAGCGGGAGTAGCAATGAGCAGTTCTTC	few	TRBV7-9	TRBJ2-1	TRBD2
CASSIDLAGSSEAFF	TGTGCCAGTAGTATAGATCTGGCTGGGTCCTCTGAAGCTTTCTTT	.	TRBV19	TRBJ1-1	.
CASSLAPGTGALF	TGTGCCAGCAGCTTGGCCCCCGGGACAGGGGCTCTCTTT	few	TRBV11-2	TRBJ1-1	TRBD1
CSVAQGLTGELFF	TGCAGCGTTGCACAGGGGTTAACCGGGGAGCTGTTTTTT	many	TRBV29-1	TRBJ2-2	TRBD1
CASSYPRLSAGGNRPQHF	TGTGCCAGCAGTTACCCCCGGCTCAGCGCGGGCGGAAATCGGCCCCAGCATTTT	.	TRBV6-6	TRBJ1-5	.
CASSISPGQSYVQYF	TGTGCCAGCAGTATCTCTCCGGGACAATCCTACGTGCAGTACTTC	once	TRBV27	TRBJ2-7	.
CASSLLDRGPQETQYF	TGTGCCAGCAGCCTACTGGACAGGGGGCCTCAAGAGACCCAGTACTTC	many	TRBV28	TRBJ2-5	TRBD1
CSVGKFPGQGEASYEQYF	TGCAGCGTGGGCAAGTTCCCGGGACAGGGTGAGGCCTCCTACGAGCAGTACTTC	many	TRBV29-1	TRBJ2-7	TRBD1
CSARAWAPDRENYGYTF	TGCAGTGCTAGAGCATGGGCCCCGGACAGAGAAAACTATGGCTACACCTTC	few	TRBV20-1	TRBJ1-2	.
CASSYTGMNTEAFF	TGTGCCAGCAGTTATACAGGGATGAACACTGAAGCTTTCTTT	many	TRBV6-2/TRBV6-3	TRBJ1-1	.
CSARNRDVPYEQYF	TGCAGTGCTAGGAACCGGGACGTTCCCTACGAGCAGTACTTC	.	TRBV20-1	TRBJ2-7	.
CASSPLRDIPLLDYGYTF	TGTGCCAGCAGCCCTTTACGGGACATACCTCTTCTCGACTATGGCTACACCTTC	.	TRBV14	TRBJ1-2	.
CASSQGGGRPFYEQYF	TGTGCCAGCAGCCAAGGGGGGGGCAGGCCATTCTACGAGCAGTACTTC	.	TRBV4-2	TRBJ2-7	.
CASSLIGHTDTQYF	TGTGCCAGCAGCTTAATCGGCCACACAGATACGCAGTATTTT	.	TRBV7-6	TRBJ2-3	.
CASSLVGSGEAFF	TGTGCCAGCAGCTTGGTAGGCTCCGGGGAAGCTTTCTTT	many	TRBV5-6	TRBJ1-1	.
CASTVGTATYEQYF	TGTGCCAGCACCGTCGGGACAGCCACCTACGAGCAGTACTTC	few	TRBV7-8	TRBJ2-7	TRBD1
CATRGTGVAQPQHF	TGTGCCACCAGGGGCACAGGGGTTGCCCAGCCCCAGCATTTT	many	TRBV15	TRBJ1-5	TRBD1
CASGSHRDRTGNQPQHF	TGTGCCAGCGGTTCCCACCGGGACAGAACTGGCAATCAGCCCCAGCATTTT	.	TRBV27	TRBJ1-5	TRBD1
CAWSPGTEQFF	TGTGCCTGGAGCCCCGGGACTGAGCAGTTCTTC	.	TRBV30	TRBJ2-1	.
CASSFFDPGYLPAEQYF	TGTGCCAGCAGCTTTTTCGACCCGGGCTACCTCCCCGCCGAGCAGTACTTC	.	TRBV7-2	TRBJ2-7	.
CASSLNLAGVEQFF	TGTGCCAGCAGTTTGAACCTAGCGGGAGTTGAGCAGTTCTTC	few	TRBV12-3/TRBV12-4	TRBJ2-1	TRBD2
CSIDGVDSGNTIYF	TGCAGCATTGATGGGGTGGACTCTGGAAACACCATATATTTT	.	TRBV29-1	TRBJ1-3	.
CASSSRAAVDTQYF	TGTGCCAGCAGTTCAAGGGCGGCCGTGGATACGCAGTATTTT	many	TRBV6-5	TRBJ2-3	.
CASSLVGVGRSQETQYF	TGTGCCAGCAGCTTAGTGGGCGTCGGAAGAAGCCAAGAGACCCAGTACTTC	.	TRBV7-9	TRBJ2-5	.
CAIMGQMNTEAFF	TGTGCCATCATGGGACAGATGAACACTGAAGCTTTCTTT	many	TRBV10-3	TRBJ1-1	TRBD1
CASSYSGGPEQYF	TGTGCCAGCAGTTACTCTGGGGGGCCCGAGCAATACTTC	.	TRBV6-5	TRBJ2-7	.
CASSPGLAGLSYEQYF	TGTGCCAGCAGCCCGGGACTAGCGGGCCTCTCCTACGAGCAGTACTTC	.	TRBV27	TRBJ2-7	TRBD2
CASSATGGSYEQNF	TGTGCCAGCAGTGCGACAGGGGGAAGCTACGAGCAGAACTTC	once	TRBV6-2/TRBV6-3	TRBJ2-7	TRBD1
CASSEHTGTSTDTQYF	TGTGCCAGCAGCGAACATACCGGGACTAGCACAGATACGCAGTATTTT	many	TRBV6-5	TRBJ2-3	.
CASSQDFGGTYEQYF	TGTGCCAGCAGCCAAGATTTTGGGGGGACCTACGAGCAGTACTTC	.	TRBV14	TRBJ2-7	.
CASSPGGGLLYTEAFF	TGTGCCAGCAGTCCGGGGGGGGGGCTCTTGTACACTGAAGCTTTCTTT	.	TRBV28	TRBJ1-1	.
CASTPWLTAPSGANVLTF	TGTGCCAGCACCCCCTGGCTGACTGCACCCTCTGGGGCCAACGTCCTGACTTTC	few	TRBV6-5	TRBJ2-6	.
CASCTVGFPMNTEAFF	TGTGCCAGCTGTACCGTGGGGTTCCCCATGAACACTGAAGCTTTCTTT	many	TRBV6-6	TRBJ1-1	.
CASSLTGYVDTQYF	TGTGCCAGCAGTTTGACAGGCTATGTAGATACGCAGTATTTT	few	TRBV12-3/TRBV12-4	TRBJ2-3	.
CASSVEMSSYNEQFF	TGTGCCAGCAGCGTAGAGATGAGCTCCTACAATGAGCAGTTCTTC	.	TRBV9	TRBJ2-1	.